A selection of T cell receptor beta chains follows, all from one sample in a study of blood T cells in healthy people across ages. TCRdb re-derived calls from the 5' RACE reads in MiXCR, one entry per CDR3 protein. The sample consists of fewer than 900,000 distinct CDR3 sequences, 45% to 50% of them appearing once. Sequences were obtained from blood. The receptors come from a woman in her sixties in good health. The CDR3 runs from the conserved cysteine through the conserved F or W. Each record gives: J gene, D gene, clone size, V gene, CDR3 protein, CDR3 DNA. D genes are given only for firm matches. Some rows have no size entry. The others give once, few or many, or a class for an expanded clone.

>TRBJ1-5|-|-|TRBV7-8
CASSLAVGSHQPQHF
TGTGCCAGCAGCTTAGCGGTAGGTTCCCATCAGCCCCAGCATTTT
>TRBJ1-2|-|-|TRBV14
CASSQDFGGVGYTF
TGTGCCAGCAGCCAAGATTTCGGGGGGGTTGGCTACACCTTC
>TRBJ2-1|TRBD2|few|TRBV28
CASSPPGRANNEQFF
TGTGCCAGCAGTCCCCCCGGGAGGGCCAACAATGAGCAGTTCTTC
>TRBJ2-7|-|few|TRBV9
CASSATGNGPYEQYF
TGTGCCAGCAGCGCAACAGGGAATGGACCTTACGAGCAGTACTTC
>TRBJ1-2|-|-|TRBV5-1
CASSTGSSSNYGYTF
TGCGCCAGCAGTACCGGGTCCTCCTCAAACTATGGCTACACCTTC
>TRBJ2-7|TRBD1|-|TRBV9
CASSVGVTGVYEQYF
TGTGCCAGCAGCGTAGGTGTGACAGGGGTGTACGAGCAGTACTTC
>TRBJ1-2|-|-|TRBV6-5
CASRRGQGGSYGYTF
TGTGCCAGCAGGAGAGGACAAGGAGGATCTTATGGCTACACCTTC
>TRBJ2-5|-|-|TRBV9
CASSVVQEGYEQYF
TGTGCCAGCAGCGTAGTCCAGGAGGGCTATGAGCAGTACTTC
>TRBJ2-3|-|-|TRBV29-1
CSVGRKGNTQYF
TGCAGCGTTGGGCGGAAGGGGAATACGCAGTATTTT
>TRBJ2-7|-|-|TRBV5-1
CASSFGRGDYERYF
TGCGCCAGCAGCTTCGGCAGAGGAGACTACGAGCGGTACTTC
>TRBJ2-5|-|-|TRBV28
CASSVGLKETQYF
TGTGCCAGCAGTGTAGGCCTAAAAGAGACCCAGTACTTC
>TRBJ1-1|-|-|TRBV12-3/TRBV12-4
CASSYEVVGTEAFF
TGTGCCAGCAGTTACGAGGTGGTGGGCACTGAAGCTTTCTTT
>TRBJ2-7|-|many|TRBV18
CASSPGASFRVSYEQYF
TGTGCCAGCTCACCAGGCGCGAGCTTCAGAGTCTCCTACGAGCAGTACTTC
>TRBJ2-1|-|-|TRBV29-1
CSVYRDSLSYEQFF
TGCAGCGTTTACAGGGATAGTTTATCCTACGAGCAGTTCTTC
>TRBJ2-1|TRBD2|-|TRBV20-1
CSAPRLAGAPGRYNEQFF
TGCAGTGCTCCACGACTAGCGGGAGCGCCGGGTCGCTACAATGAGCAGTTCTTC
>TRBJ2-5|-|-|TRBV9
CASSVSQIQETQYF
TGTGCCAGCAGCGTGTCACAGATCCAAGAGACCCAGTACTTC
>TRBJ2-4|-|few|TRBV24-1
CATSDYRDSKNIQYF
TGTGCCACCAGTGATTACAGGGATTCCAAAAACATTCAGTACTTC
>TRBJ1-4|-|-|TRBV7-7
CASSLDSTNEKLFF
TGTGCCAGCAGCCTCGACTCGACTAATGAAAAACTGTTTTTT
>TRBJ2-7|-|few|TRBV28
CASSLWGSTNYEQYF
TGTGCCAGCAGTTTATGGGGTAGCACCAACTACGAGCAGTACTTC
>TRBJ2-1|-|-|TRBV7-9
CASSLSAWADYNEQFF
TGTGCCAGCAGCCTATCGGCTTGGGCAGATTACAATGAGCAGTTCTTC
>TRBJ2-7|-|few|TRBV4-1
CASRIAEGFYEQYF
TGCGCCAGCAGGATCGCGGAGGGATTCTACGAGCAGTACTTC
>TRBJ1-2|-|-|TRBV24-1
CATRGRGGYGYIF
TGTGCCACCAGGGGCAGGGGAGGCTATGGCTACATCTTC
>TRBJ1-6|-|-|TRBV10-3
CAISVPNSPLHF
TGTGCCATCAGTGTGCCGAATTCACCCCTCCACTTT
>TRBJ2-4|TRBD1|-|TRBV4-1
CASSQGNTGVSKNIQYF
TGCGCCAGCAGCCAAGGTAACACAGGGGTCTCCAAAAACATTCAGTACTTC
>TRBJ1-5|TRBD1|few|TRBV12-3/TRBV12-4
CASSLGQGSPQHF
TGTGCCAGCAGTTTGGGACAGGGGTCGCCCCAGCATTTT
>TRBJ2-2|TRBD1|-|TRBV10-3
CASRGQVDTGELFF
TGTGCCAGCAGGGGACAGGTCGACACCGGGGAGCTGTTTTTT
>TRBJ2-1|-|-|TRBV6-5
CASKPGHGSNEQFF
TGTGCCAGCAAACCGGGACACGGGTCAAATGAGCAGTTCTTC
>TRBJ2-3|-|-|TRBV5-1
CASSLADRTSTDTQYF
TGCGCCAGCAGCTTGGCCGACAGGACCAGCACAGATACGCAGTATTTT
>TRBJ1-2|-|-|TRBV5-6
CASKARVGYGYTF
TGTGCCAGCAAGGCCCGGGTAGGCTATGGCTACACCTTC
>TRBJ1-2|-|-|TRBV7-3
CASSSTGDGGYTF
TGTGCCAGCAGCTCGACGGGAGATGGGGGCTACACCTTC
>TRBJ2-1|TRBD2|-|TRBV6-2/TRBV6-3
CASRPSGGDYNEQFF
TGTGCCAGCAGGCCTAGCGGGGGGGACTACAATGAGCAGTTCTTC